This T cell receptor (beta chain) emerged from a study of T cell responses to AZD1222 COVID-19 vaccine. Study findings and constraints: Increases in Spike-specific TCR breadth and depth were seen after two AZD1222 doses. Clonal diversity was possibly underestimated, and the donors were mostly white British, with more females.

CDR3 length equals 13 residues. From germline, CDR1 is DFQATT and CDR2 SNEGSKA (reference sequence). V dropped 3 bases and J dropped 6 bases, with 14 bases sitting between them. About this clone itself: Antigen: not known.

Assay used: immunoSEQ multiplex PCR; TCRdb lists only in-frame clones, some missing. This sample has 100,000 to 150,000 clones, with approximately 89% found just once. The source was peripheral blood, collected 28 days after the second AZD1222 dose. The sequence derives from an adult who received the AZD1222 COVID-19 vaccine. The V and J genes are TRBV20-1 and TRBJ1-1; D not resolved. CDR3 sequence: CSASDQWSAEAFF. CDR3 nucleotide sequence: TGCAGTGCTAGTGACCAGTGGAGCGCTGAAGCTTTCTTT.